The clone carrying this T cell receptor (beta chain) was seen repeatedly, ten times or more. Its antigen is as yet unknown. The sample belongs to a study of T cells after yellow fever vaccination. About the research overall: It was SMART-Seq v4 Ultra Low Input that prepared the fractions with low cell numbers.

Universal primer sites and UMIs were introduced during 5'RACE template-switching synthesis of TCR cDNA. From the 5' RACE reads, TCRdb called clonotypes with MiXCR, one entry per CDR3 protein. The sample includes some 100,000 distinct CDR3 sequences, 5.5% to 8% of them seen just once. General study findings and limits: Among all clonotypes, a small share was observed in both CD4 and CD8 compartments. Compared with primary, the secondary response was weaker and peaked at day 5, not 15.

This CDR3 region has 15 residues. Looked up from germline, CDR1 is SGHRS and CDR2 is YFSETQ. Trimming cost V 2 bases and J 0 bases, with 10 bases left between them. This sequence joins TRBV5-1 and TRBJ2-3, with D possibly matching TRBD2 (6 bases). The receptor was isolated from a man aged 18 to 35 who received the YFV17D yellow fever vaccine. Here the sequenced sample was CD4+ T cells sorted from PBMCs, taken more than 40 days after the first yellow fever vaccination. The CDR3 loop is CASSFTGTSTDTQYF. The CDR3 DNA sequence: TGCGCCAGCAGCTTCACCGGGACTAGCACAGATACGCAGTATTTT.